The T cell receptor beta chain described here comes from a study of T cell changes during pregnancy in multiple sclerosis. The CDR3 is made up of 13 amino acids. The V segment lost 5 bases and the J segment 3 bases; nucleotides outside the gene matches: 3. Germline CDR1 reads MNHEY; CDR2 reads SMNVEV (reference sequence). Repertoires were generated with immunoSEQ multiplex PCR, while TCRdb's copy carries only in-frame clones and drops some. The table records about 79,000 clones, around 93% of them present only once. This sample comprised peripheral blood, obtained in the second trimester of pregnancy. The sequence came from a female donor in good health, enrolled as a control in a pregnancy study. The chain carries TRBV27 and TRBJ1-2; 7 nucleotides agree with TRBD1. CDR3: CASSPGTDYGYTF. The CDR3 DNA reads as TGTGCCAGCAGTCCGGGGACAGACTATGGCTACACCTTC.